The 19 T cell receptor beta chains in this list originate from one sample, sequenced in a study of monozygotic twins with inflammatory bowel disease. TCRdb derives one entry per CDR3 protein from the 5' RACE reads, leaving out DNA. Seen in this sample are 88,000 or so distinct CDR3 sequences; the ten most common clones hold 6.5% to 9%. Sequenced material: blood. These receptors were obtained from a human donor with ulcerative colitis or Crohn's disease, or a healthy co-twin of an affected twin (not recorded which).

The rearrangement links TRBV7-6 to TRBJ2-5; there is no DNA to check the TCRdb D call of TRBD1. This CDR3 has 15 residues. The V gene's germline CDR1 is SGHVS and CDR2 FNYEAQ. The CDR3 loop reads CASSLAMGPEETQYF.

J is TRBJ2-3 and V is TRBV13. Germline CDR1 and CDR2: PRHDT and FYEKMQ (reference sequence). CDR3 length: 15 amino acids. CDR3 residues: CASSFGARRTDTQYF.

V usage is TRBV5-6 and J usage is TRBJ1-2. Germline V gene data show CDR1 as SGHDT and CDR2 as YYEEEE. This CDR3 is built from 14 residues. CDR3 in amino acids: CASSRGNSNYGYTF.

V gene TRBV12-3 or TRBV12-4 combines with J gene TRBJ1-5. CDR3 length: 15 residues. The CDR3 loop is CASSLIGQSNQPQHF.

The CDR3 reads CASSPPGLADEQYF. This chain links TRBV18 with TRBJ2-7. The CDR3 sequence is 14 residues long. Germline CDR1 reads KGHSH; CDR2 reads LQKENI. Full variable domain (outside the CDR3, taken from reference TRBV18 and TRBJ2-7): NAGVMQNPRHLVRRRGQEARLRCSPMKGHSHVYWYRQLPEEGLKFMVYLQKENIIDESGMPKERFSAEFPKEGPSILRIQQVVRGDSAAYFCASSPPGLADEQYFGPGTRLTVT.

The rearrangement links TRBV11-2 to TRBJ1-4; TCRdb's assignment of TRBD1 cannot be checked, as there is no DNA. This CDR3 region has 15 residues. Looked up from germline, CDR1 is SGHAT and CDR2 is FQNNGV. CDR3 amino acids: CASSSGTAGGEKLFF.

This sequence joins TRBV6-1 and TRBJ2-7; TCRdb's assignment of TRBD1 cannot be checked, as there is no DNA. The CDR3 is 16 residues long. CDR1 and CDR2 from the germline V gene are MNHNS and SASEGT. The CDR3 loop is CASRLTGTGSLYEQYF.

J is TRBJ2-1 and V is TRBV21-1. TRBV21-1 is noted as a pseudogene. The CDR3 covers 17 residues. This chain's CDR3 is CASTSEVWESSYNEQFF.

This rearrangement joins TRBV7-9 to TRBJ2-5; the TCRdb D gene call, TRBD1, has no DNA to confirm it. This CDR3 has 13 residues. Germline CDR1 SEHNR, CDR2 FQNEAQ (reference sequence). CDR3 sequence: CASSHAPPETQYF. Full variable domain (rest looked up from reference TRBV7-9 and TRBJ2-5): DTGVSQNPRHKITKRGQNVTFRCDPISEHNRLYWYRQTLGQGPEFLTYFQNEAQLEKSRLLSDRFSAERPKGSFSTLEIQRTEQGDSAMYLCASSHAPPETQYFGPGTRLLVL.

The genes are TRBV7-9 and TRBJ2-7; TCRdb lists TRBD2, though no DNA is available to test this call. Germline assignment: CDR1 SEHNR and CDR2 FQNEAQ (reference sequence). CDR3 length: 15 amino acids. The CDR3: CASSFGLVLAYEQYF.

The genes are TRBV2 and TRBJ2-3. This CDR3 is 13 amino acids long. CDR1 and CDR2 from the germline V gene are SNHLY and FYNNEI. CDR3 protein: CASSDVGTDTQYF.

This chain links TRBV6-5 with TRBJ1-3. Per the germline V gene, CDR1 is MNHEY and CDR2 is SVGAGI. The CDR3 is made up of 14 amino acids. The CDR3: CASSYAADGNTIYF.

The chain has TRBV6-2 or TRBV6-3 and TRBJ2-3; TCRdb's D call, TRBD1, is unchecked because there is no DNA. This CDR3 is built from 16 residues. In germline, CDR1 is MNHEY, CDR2 SVGEGT. CDR3 sequence: CASSYSFGQSTDTQYF.

The genes are TRBV6-1 and TRBJ2-7; TCRdb gives TRBD1 as the D gene, but with no DNA this cannot be confirmed. This CDR3 has 14 amino acids. Germline CDR1 and CDR2: MNHNS and SASEGT. The CDR3: CASRMTGRNYEQYF.

V usage is TRBV2 and J usage is TRBJ1-5. The CDR3 runs 12 residues. Germline CDR1 and CDR2: SNHLY and FYNNEI. CDR3: CASTGENQPQHF.

The rearrangement joins TRBV11-2 to TRBJ1-4; as DNA is missing, the TRBD1 call by TCRdb cannot be tested. This CDR3 contains 12 residues. Germline V CDR1 and CDR2: SGHAT, FQNNGV. CDR3 region: CASSFAQEKLFF.

This chain connects TRBV3-1 to TRBJ1-5. The CDR3 covers 12 residues. The germline CDR1 and CDR2 sequences are LGHDT and YNNKEL (reference sequence). CDR3: CASSLHNQPQHF.

This chain connects TRBV5-6 to TRBJ2-1; TCRdb indicates TRBD2, and absent DNA this call remains unverified. Looked up from germline, CDR1 is SGHDT and CDR2 is YYEEEE. This CDR3 contains 16 residues. The CDR3 loop is CASSFFFSGAYNEQFF.

V gene TRBV12-3 or TRBV12-4 combines with J gene TRBJ2-7. This CDR3 region has 11 residues. This CDR3 is CASSLIHEQYF.